The 7 T cell receptor beta chains below were found in one sample sequenced in a study of T cells after posttransplantation cyclophosphamide. TCRdb's copy holds only in-frame clones and misses some; the assay was immunoSEQ multiplex PCR. The table includes 9,500 to 15,000 clones, approximately 81% detected once. Controls had myeloablative marrow grafts with methotrexate and calcineurin inhibitor, sampled at 1 year. This sample comprised PBMCs, obtained more than 350 days after allogeneic stem cell transplant with calcineurin inhibitor and methotrexate. The source of these receptors is a male patient between 25 and 39 years old who received an allogeneic stem cell transplant from an unrelated donor, was CMV-positive, and had acute GVHD only. Some T cells may be the graft donor's.

This sequence joins TRBV5-1 and TRBJ2-3, with TRBD1 identical over 9 bases. The CDR3 is made up of 14 amino acids. V gave up 2 bases and J gave up 3 bases; unmatched junction bases: 1. Germline loops: CDR1 SGHRS, CDR2 YFSETQ. CDR3 amino acids: CASSLGTGTDTQYF. DNA for the CDR3: TGCGCCAGCAGCTTAGGGACAGGGACAGATACGCAGTATTTT.

The chain has TRBV10-1 and TRBJ1-2; maybe TRBD1 (5 bases). Trimming shortened V by 4 bases and J by 7 bases, and 19 bases separated the two germline ends. CDR3 length: 15 residues. CDR1 is WNHNN, CDR2 SYGVQD, per germline (reference sequence). CDR3 DNA sequence: TGCGCCAGCAGTGGGCTCCCGGGACTCGTGAGTGGCTACACCTTC. Translating it yields CASSGLPGLVSGYTF.

V and J are TRBV27 and TRBJ2-2; no reliable D call. Germline CDR1 reads MNHEY; CDR2 reads SMNVEV (reference sequence). CDR3 length: 12 amino acids. The germline V and J ends were trimmed by 5 bases and 1 base, with 2 bases remaining between them. CDR3 DNA sequence: TGTGCCAGCAGTCAGAACACCGGGGAGCTGTTTTTT. This gives the protein CASSQNTGELFF.

The chain has TRBV15 and TRBJ2-3, with D tentatively TRBD2 (5 bases). The ends were cut back, 8 bases at V and 1 base at J, with 16 bases in the middle. CDR1 is LNHNV, CDR2 YYDKDF, per germline (reference sequence). This CDR3 contains 15 residues. CDR3 residues: CATSAQRTRTDTQYF. The CDR3 nucleotides are TGTGCCACCTCCGCACAGCGGACTCGCACAGATACGCAGTATTTT.

This rearrangement joins TRBV5-1 to TRBJ1-1; TRBD1 matches 7 bases. The CDR3 consists of 15 residues. Trimming cost V 4 bases and J 0 bases; bases outside gene matches: 6. CDR1 is SGHRS, CDR2 YFSETQ, per germline. CDR3 DNA: TGCGCCAGCAGCGACGGGACAGCCGTGAACACTGAAGCTTTCTTT. This gives the protein CASSDGTAVNTEAFF.

V usage is TRBV5-5 and J usage is TRBJ2-3; D call uncertain. There are 12 residues in the CDR3. V shed 4 bases and J shed 6 bases, with 9 bases lying between them. The germline V gene has CDR1 SGHKS and CDR2 YYEKEE (reference sequence). CDR3 sequence reads: CASSPGTDTQYF. The CDR3 bases are TGTGCCAGCAGCCCAGGAACGGATACGCAGTATTTT.

The chain joins TRBV5-1 to TRBJ1-1; 8 nucleotides line up with TRBD1. Looked up from germline, CDR1 is SGHRS and CDR2 is YFSETQ. The V gene end was trimmed by 4 bases and the J gene end by 14 bases; junction bases not matched to a gene: 10. This CDR3 contains 12 residues. The DNA of the CDR3 is TGCGCCAGCAGCGTGGACAGGGCTCTATCCTTCTTT. This codes for CASSVDRALSFF.